This TCR beta chain was sequenced for a study of identifying expanded T cells in peripheral blood. Study-wide results and limits: Across healthy donors, higher total template counts meant significantly greater roughly two-week count variance.

Note on this clone: Its antigen remains unknown.

Some clones are missing from TCRdb's copy, which holds only in-frame ones; the method was immunoSEQ multiplex PCR. This table holds 90,000 or so clones, roughly 91% found once. Healthy donors had no documented immune events, such as infections, while sampled. Trimming removed 5 bases at V and 4 bases at J, with 17 bases between. Germline loops: CDR1 SGHVS, CDR2 FNYEAQ. This CDR3 is 16 amino acids long. The V and J genes are TRBV7-6 and TRBJ2-2; perhaps TRBD2 as D (6 bases). This clonotype was sampled from a person aged 18 to 70 in good health. Sequencing used blood. The CDR3 DNA follows: TGTGCCAGCAGCCGTGGGGTGGAGGGGAGCACCGGGGAGCTGTTTTTT. Its protein product is CASSRGVEGSTGELFF.